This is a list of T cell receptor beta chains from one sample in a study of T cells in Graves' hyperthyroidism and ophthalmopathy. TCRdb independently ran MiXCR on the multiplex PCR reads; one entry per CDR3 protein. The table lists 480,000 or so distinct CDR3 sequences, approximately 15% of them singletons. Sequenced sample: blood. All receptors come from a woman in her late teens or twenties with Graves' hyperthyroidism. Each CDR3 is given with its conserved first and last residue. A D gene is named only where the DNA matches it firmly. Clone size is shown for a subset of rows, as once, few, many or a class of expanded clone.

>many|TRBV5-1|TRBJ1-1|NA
CASSLTRDINTEAFF
TGCGCCAGCAGCTTGACCAGGGATATTAACACTGAAGCTTTCTTT
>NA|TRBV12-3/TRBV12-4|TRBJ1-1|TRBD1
CASSERTGGVGTEAFF
TGTGCCAGCAGTGAACGGACAGGGGGAGTAGGGACTGAAGCTTTCTTT
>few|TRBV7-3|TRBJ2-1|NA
CASSFQVARPYNEQFF
TGTGCCAGCAGCTTTCAGGTAGCCCGTCCCTACAATGAGCAGTTCTTC
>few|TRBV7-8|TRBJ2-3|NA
CASSLAQRTDRHYF
TGTGCCAGCAGCTTAGCACAGCGCACAGATAGGCATTATTTT
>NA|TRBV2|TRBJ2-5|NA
CASNTRYQETQYF
TGTGCCAGCAACACACGGTACCAAGAGACCCAGTACTTC
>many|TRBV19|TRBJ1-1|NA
CASSMGTAAYTEAFF
TGTGCCAGTAGTATGGGAACGGCAGCTTACACTGAAGCTTTCTTT
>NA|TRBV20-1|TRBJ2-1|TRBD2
CSAASSGRENNEQFF
TGCAGTGCAGCCTCTAGCGGGAGGGAAAACAATGAGCAGTTCTTC
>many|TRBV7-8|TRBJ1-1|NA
CASSLRSQGANTEAFF
TGTGCCAGCAGCTTAAGGTCCCAAGGGGCAAACACTGAAGCTTTCTTT
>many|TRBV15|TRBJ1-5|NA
CATSRGGQIQPQHF
TGTGCCACCAGCAGAGGAGGACAGATCCAGCCCCAGCATTTT
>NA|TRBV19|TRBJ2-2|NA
CASSIQGYSTGELFF
TGTGCCAGTAGTATACAGGGTTATAGCACCGGGGAGCTGTTTTTT
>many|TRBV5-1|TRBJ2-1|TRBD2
CASRGRGEQFF
TGCGCCAGCAGGGGGAGGGGTGAGCAGTTCTTC
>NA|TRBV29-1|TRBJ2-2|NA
CSVSPGGPGELFF
TGCAGCGTATCCCCCGGAGGGCCCGGGGAGCTGTTTTTT
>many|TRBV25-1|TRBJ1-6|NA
CASQGSSYNSPLHF
TGTGCCAGTCAGGGGAGCTCCTATAATTCACCCCTCCACTTT
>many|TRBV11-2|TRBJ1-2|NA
CASSLHIIRTGYTF
TGTGCCAGCAGCTTACACATCATACGGACTGGCTACACCTTC
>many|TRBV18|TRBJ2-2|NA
CASSPYSNTGELFF
TGTGCCAGCTCACCCTACAGCAACACCGGGGAGCTGTTTTTT
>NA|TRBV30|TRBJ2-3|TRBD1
CAWNRGGTDTQYF
TGTGCCTGGAACAGGGGTGGCACAGATACGCAGTATTTT